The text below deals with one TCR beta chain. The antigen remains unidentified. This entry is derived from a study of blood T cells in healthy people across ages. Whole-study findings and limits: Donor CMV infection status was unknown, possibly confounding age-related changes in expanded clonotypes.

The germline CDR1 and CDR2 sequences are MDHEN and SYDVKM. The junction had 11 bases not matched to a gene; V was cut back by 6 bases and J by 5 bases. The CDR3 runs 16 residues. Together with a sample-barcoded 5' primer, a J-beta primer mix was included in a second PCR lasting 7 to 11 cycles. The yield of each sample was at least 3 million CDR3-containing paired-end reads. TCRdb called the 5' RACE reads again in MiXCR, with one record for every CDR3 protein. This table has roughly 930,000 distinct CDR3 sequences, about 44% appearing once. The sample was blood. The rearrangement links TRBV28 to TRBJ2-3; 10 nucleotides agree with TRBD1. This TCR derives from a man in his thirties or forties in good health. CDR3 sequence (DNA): TGTGCCAGCAGCCCTCCGACAGGGGGCGCGGGAGATACGCAGTATTTT. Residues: CASSPPTGGAGDTQYF.